These T cell receptor beta chains were read from a single sample in a study of T cell responses to AZD1222 COVID-19 vaccine. Clones were read by immunoSEQ multiplex PCR, and TCRdb kept only the in-frame ones, dropping some. The sample has approximately 96,000 clones, 85% to 90% seen once; the top ten hold roughly 6%. This specimen consisted of peripheral blood, obtained 28 days after the second AZD1222 dose. The receptors were gathered from an adult who received the AZD1222 COVID-19 vaccine. CDR3s include the opening cysteine and the closing phenylalanine or tryptophan. A D gene is named only where the DNA matches it firmly. Only part of the rows carry a size: once, few, many, or a class if the clone is expanded.

d_gene,v_gene,j_gene,abundance,CDR3aa,CDR3nt
TRBD1,TRBV30,TRBJ1-3,NA,CAWMGGGFSGNTIYF,TGTGCCTGGATGGGAGGGGGCTTCTCTGGAAACACCATATATTTT
NA,TRBV28,TRBJ2-5,NA,CASSLFGHGAQYF,TGTGCCAGCAGTTTATTCGGGCACGGGGCCCAGTACTTC
TRBD1,TRBV28,TRBJ2-5,NA,CASSRRLLRQGSRASQETQYF,TGTGCCAGTTCTAGGCGTTTGCTCCGACAGGGGAGTAGGGCCAGTCAAGAGACCCAGTACTTC
TRBD1,TRBV19,TRBJ2-6,NA,CASGTGSFSGANVLTF,TGTGCCAGTGGGACAGGTTCCTTCTCTGGGGCCAACGTCCTGACTTTC
TRBD1,TRBV25-1,TRBJ1-4,NA,CASRRGQGKNEKLFF,TGTGCCAGCAGGCGGGGACAGGGAAAGAATGAAAAACTGTTTTTT
TRBD2,TRBV10-1,TRBJ2-3,NA,CASSELAGGPDTQYF,TGCGCCAGCAGTGAGCTAGCGGGGGGACCAGATACGCAGTATTTT
TRBD2,TRBV2,TRBJ2-1,NA,CASRQTSGRLGEQFF,TGTGCCAGCAGGCAGACTAGCGGGAGGCTGGGTGAGCAGTTCTTC
TRBD1,TRBV5-1,TRBJ2-7,NA,CASSRSPGQEIIYEQYF,TGCGCCAGCAGCCGTTCCCCGGGACAGGAGATTATCTACGAGCAGTACTTC
NA,TRBV20-1,TRBJ2-5,NA,CSLSTRETQYF,TGCAGTCTCTCAACTAGGGAGACCCAGTACTTC
TRBD1,TRBV12-3/TRBV12-4,TRBJ1-6,NA,CASKGTVGSPLHF,TGTGCCAGCAAAGGGACAGTAGGATCACCCCTCCACTTT
TRBD1,TRBV7-8,TRBJ2-2,NA,CASSPRTGGTGELFF,TGTGCCAGCAGCCCCCGGACAGGGGGCACCGGGGAGCTGTTTTTT
TRBD1,TRBV5-1,TRBJ2-3,NA,CASSWDGTGGTDTQYF,TGCGCCAGCAGCTGGGACGGGACAGGGGGCACAGATACGCAGTATTTT
NA,TRBV11-2,TRBJ1-1,NA,CASSLALRAEAFF,TGTGCCAGCAGCTTAGCTCTGAGGGCTGAAGCTTTCTTT
NA,TRBV7-8,TRBJ1-6,NA,CASRTDRYNSPLHF,TGTGCCAGCAGAACGGACAGATATAATTCACCCCTCCACTTT
NA,TRBV6-5,TRBJ1-1,NA,CATRGVRTEAFF,TGTGCCACCCGGGGGGTTCGCACTGAAGCTTTCTTT
NA,TRBV7-9,TRBJ2-6,NA,CASGGSGANVLTF,TGTGCCAGCGGCGGCTCTGGGGCCAACGTCCTGACTTTC
NA,TRBV24-1,TRBJ1-1,once,CATSDPNSEAFF,TGTGCCACCAGTGATCCCAACTCTGAAGCTTTCTTT
NA,TRBV18,TRBJ1-5,once,CASSNQGPQHF,TGTGCCAGCTCCAACCAAGGGCCCCAGCATTTT
TRBD2,TRBV6-5,TRBJ2-7,NA,CASKSSGGTYEQYF,TGTGCCAGCAAAAGTAGCGGGGGAACCTACGAGCAGTACTTC
TRBD1,TRBV28,TRBJ2-2,once,CASRPDRVRGGELFF,TGTGCCAGCAGGCCCGACAGGGTTCGGGGCGGGGAGCTGTTTTTT
TRBD1,TRBV19,TRBJ1-4,NA,CASTRDRSNEKLFF,TGTGCCAGTACGAGGGACAGATCAAATGAAAAACTGTTTTTT
TRBD1,TRBV25-1,TRBJ1-1,NA,CASSDPRQGVTEAFF,TGTGCCAGCAGTGACCCTAGACAGGGGGTCACTGAAGCTTTCTTT
NA,TRBV6-2/TRBV6-3,TRBJ1-3,NA,CASSLGLKSSGNTIYF,TGTGCCAGCAGCTTAGGACTGAAGAGCTCTGGAAACACCATATATTTT
TRBD2,TRBV27,TRBJ2-7,NA,CASRNPGLGSYEQYF,TGTGCCAGCAGAAACCCGGGACTAGGCTCCTACGAGCAGTACTTC
NA,TRBV6-5,TRBJ1-4,NA,CASSYRADEKLFF,TGTGCCAGCAGTTACAGGGCGGATGAAAAACTGTTTTTT
TRBD2,TRBV7-9,TRBJ2-3,NA,CASSQTSGTTGTQYF,TGTGCCAGCAGTCAAACTAGCGGGACGACCGGTACGCAGTATTTT
NA,TRBV10-1,TRBJ2-5,NA,CASSDNGAGETQYF,TGCGCCAGCAGTGATAACGGGGCCGGAGAGACCCAGTACTTC
NA,TRBV28,TRBJ1-2,NA,CASSFWDGRDYGYTF,TGTGCCAGCAGTTTTTGGGACGGACGAGACTATGGCTACACCTTC
TRBD1,TRBV5-5,TRBJ1-3,once,CASSLGQGLHTIYF,TGTGCCAGCAGCCTGGGACAGGGGTTACACACCATATATTTT
NA,TRBV19,TRBJ1-2,NA,CASGQGDYGYTF,TGTGCCAGTGGCCAGGGCGACTATGGCTACACCTTC
NA,TRBV2,TRBJ2-3,NA,CASLSGRTDTQYF,TGTGCCAGCCTGAGCGGGCGCACAGATACGCAGTATTTT
NA,TRBV14,TRBJ1-1,NA,CASSRQVEAFF,TGTGCCAGCAGCCGCCAGGTTGAAGCTTTCTTT
NA,TRBV18,TRBJ1-6,NA,CASSPRYGTDNSPLHF,TGTGCCAGCTCACCACGTTACGGGACGGATAATTCACCCCTCCACTTT
TRBD1,TRBV7-9,TRBJ2-5,NA,CASSATGALRTQYF,TGTGCCAGCAGCGCGACAGGGGCCCTTAGGACCCAGTACTTC
TRBD1,TRBV5-1,TRBJ2-7,NA,CASSTTGGTYEQYF,TGCGCCAGCAGCACGACAGGGGGCACCTACGAGCAGTACTTC
TRBD2,TRBV7-8,TRBJ2-2,NA,CASSPGGQRGISGELFF,TGTGCCAGCAGCCCCGGAGGCCAGCGGGGGATATCCGGGGAGCTGTTTTTT
NA,TRBV4-2,TRBJ2-3,NA,CASSQDSAVLGGSTDTQYF,TGTGCCAGCAGCCAAGATTCAGCGGTGTTGGGGGGAAGCACAGATACGCAGTATTTT
TRBD1,TRBV6-5,TRBJ1-2,once,CASSVTGTGNGYTF,TGTGCCAGCAGCGTTACCGGGACAGGGAATGGCTACACCTTC
NA,TRBV27,TRBJ1-4,NA,CASSYMGTRGEKLFF,TGTGCCAGCAGCTACATGGGGACCCGGGGGGAAAAACTGTTTTTT
TRBD1,TRBV3-1/TRBV3-2,TRBJ2-7,NA,CASSPVTGSIYEQYF,TGTGCCAGCAGCCCAGTGACAGGGTCCATTTACGAGCAGTACTTC
TRBD1,TRBV7-2,TRBJ2-1,NA,CASSSPQGAGQFF,TGTGCCAGCAGCTCTCCCCAGGGGGCGGGACAGTTCTTC
TRBD2,TRBV27,TRBJ2-7,few,CASNSLAGGHYEQYF,TGTGCCAGCAACAGCTTAGCGGGAGGCCACTACGAGCAGTACTTC
TRBD1,TRBV7-9,TRBJ1-1,NA,CASSLRQGDGTEAFF,TGTGCCAGCAGCTTAAGACAGGGCGATGGCACTGAAGCTTTCTTT
NA,TRBV7-6,TRBJ2-5,NA,CASSLGPTETQYF,TGTGCCAGCAGCTTAGGCCCTACGGAGACCCAGTACTTC
NA,TRBV12-3/TRBV12-4,TRBJ2-5,NA,CASSLVRETQYF,TGTGCCAGCAGTTTAGTAAGGGAGACCCAGTACTTC
NA,TRBV28,TRBJ2-3,NA,CASTLGGAGADTQYF,TGTGCCAGCACCTTGGGGGGCGCCGGGGCAGATACGCAGTATTTT
NA,TRBV7-9,TRBJ1-3,NA,CASSLGFALGNTIYF,TGTGCCAGCAGCTTGGGGTTCGCTCTAGGAAACACCATATATTTT
NA,TRBV28,TRBJ2-7,few,CASSAPGYEQYF,TGTGCCAGCAGTGCCCCGGGCTACGAGCAGTACTTC